This TCR beta chain emerged from a study of blood T cell repertoires in COVID-19. Trimming at V came to 0 bases and at J to 0 bases, leaving 10 bases not matched to a gene. CDR1 and CDR2 (germline): LNHNV, YYDKDF (reference sequence). CDR3 size: 20 residues. Under the authors' procedure: It was from reference gene primer amplification that nucleated cell counts were estimated. Generated by immunoSEQ multiplex PCR, the TCRdb table keeps only in-frame clones and is missing some. The D gene and trimming were derived from the DNA, and the V and J assignments and clone size from that table. Seen here are roughly 260,000 clones, roughly 87% observed once, and the top ten hold around 2.2%.

The TCR originated in a woman between 45 and 60 years old who had recovered from COVID-19. The sequenced material came from peripheral blood. The chain employs TRBV15 and TRBJ2-6, with 8 bases aligning to TRBD1. CDR3 amino acids: CATSRDLAGGLSSGANVLTF. The DNA for the CDR3 is TGTGCCACCAGCAGAGATCTAGCAGGGGGCCTGAGCTCTGGGGCCAACGTCCTGACTTTC.